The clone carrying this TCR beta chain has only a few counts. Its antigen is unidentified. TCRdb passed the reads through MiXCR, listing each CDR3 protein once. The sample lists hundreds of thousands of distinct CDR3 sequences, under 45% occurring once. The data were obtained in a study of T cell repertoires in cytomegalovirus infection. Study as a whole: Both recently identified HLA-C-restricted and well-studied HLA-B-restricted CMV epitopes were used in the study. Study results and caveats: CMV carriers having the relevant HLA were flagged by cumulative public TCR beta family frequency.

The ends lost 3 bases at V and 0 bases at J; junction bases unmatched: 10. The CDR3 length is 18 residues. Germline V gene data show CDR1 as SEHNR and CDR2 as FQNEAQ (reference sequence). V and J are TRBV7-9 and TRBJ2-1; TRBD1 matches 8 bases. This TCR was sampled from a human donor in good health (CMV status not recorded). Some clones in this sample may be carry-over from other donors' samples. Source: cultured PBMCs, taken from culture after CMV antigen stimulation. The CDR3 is CASSLVTGALSSYNEQFF. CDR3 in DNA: TGTGCCAGCAGCTTGGTGACAGGGGCCCTCAGCTCCTACAATGAGCAGTTCTTC.